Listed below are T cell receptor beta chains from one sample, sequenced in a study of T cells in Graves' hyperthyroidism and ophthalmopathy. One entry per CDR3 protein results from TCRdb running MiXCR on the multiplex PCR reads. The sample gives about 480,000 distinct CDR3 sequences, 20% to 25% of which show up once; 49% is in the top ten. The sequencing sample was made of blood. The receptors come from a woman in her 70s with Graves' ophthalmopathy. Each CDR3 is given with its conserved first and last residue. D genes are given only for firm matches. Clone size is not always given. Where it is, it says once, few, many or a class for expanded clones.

CDR3aa: CASSVGSGPYYEQYF; CDR3nt: TGTGCCAGCAGCGTAGGGAGTGGACCCTACTACGAGCAGTACTTC; d_gene: .; v_gene: TRBV9; abundance: .; j_gene: TRBJ2-7
CDR3aa: CATSPGGLDPNTGELFF; CDR3nt: TGTGCCACCAGCCCCGGCGGACTGGACCCGAACACCGGGGAGCTGTTTTTT; d_gene: .; v_gene: TRBV24-1; abundance: few; j_gene: TRBJ2-2
CDR3aa: CASSTLAGAYNEQFF; CDR3nt: TGTGCCAGCAGCACGCTAGCGGGAGCCTACAATGAGCAGTTCTTC; d_gene: TRBD2; v_gene: TRBV7-2; abundance: many; j_gene: TRBJ2-1
CDR3aa: CACGLAVTDTQYF; CDR3nt: TGTGCCTGCGGTCTAGCGGTAACAGATACGCAGTATTTT; d_gene: TRBD2; v_gene: TRBV30; abundance: few; j_gene: TRBJ2-3
CDR3aa: CASCRSAHGNQPQHF; CDR3nt: TGTGCCAGCTGCAGGAGCGCACATGGCAATCAGCCCCAGCATTTT; d_gene: .; v_gene: TRBV2; abundance: .; j_gene: TRBJ1-5
CDR3aa: CATRAGLAGVRDLTSSYEQYF; CDR3nt: TGTGCCACGCGCGCGGGACTAGCGGGCGTGAGAGACCTTACTAGCTCCTACGAGCAGTACTTC; d_gene: TRBD2; v_gene: TRBV24-1; abundance: few; j_gene: TRBJ2-7
CDR3aa: CASSPSGRVSYEQYF; CDR3nt: TGTGCCAGCAGTCCAAGCGGGAGGGTCTCCTACGAGCAGTACTTC; d_gene: TRBD2; v_gene: TRBV12-3/TRBV12-4; abundance: many; j_gene: TRBJ2-7
CDR3aa: CASSLVFNQPQHF; CDR3nt: TGTGCCAGCAGTTTAGTCTTCAATCAGCCCCAGCATTTT; d_gene: .; v_gene: TRBV28; abundance: many; j_gene: TRBJ1-5
CDR3aa: CASSDLGRKGGKLFF; CDR3nt: TGTGCCAGCAGTGACTTAGGGCGTAAAGGTGGAAAACTGTTTTTT; d_gene: .; v_gene: TRBV2; abundance: .; j_gene: TRBJ1-4
CDR3aa: CASSLNRDAGNTIYF; CDR3nt: TGTGCCAGCAGTTTGAACAGGGACGCGGGAAACACCATATATTTT; d_gene: .; v_gene: TRBV28; abundance: few; j_gene: TRBJ1-3
CDR3aa: CSADRGRNQPQHF; CDR3nt: TGCAGTGCGGACAGGGGGCGGAATCAGCCCCAGCATTTT; d_gene: TRBD1; v_gene: TRBV20-1; abundance: .; j_gene: TRBJ1-5
CDR3aa: CASSPTGGDYGYTF; CDR3nt: TGTGCCAGCAGCCCCACCGGTGGTGACTATGGCTACACCTTC; d_gene: .; v_gene: TRBV7-6; abundance: many; j_gene: TRBJ1-2
CDR3aa: CASSLGTRRGYTF; CDR3nt: TGTGCCAGTAGTCTAGGGACAAGGCGTGGCTACACCTTC; d_gene: .; v_gene: TRBV19; abundance: .; j_gene: TRBJ1-2
CDR3aa: CASSQDTGGLNEQFF; CDR3nt: TGCGCCAGCAGCCAAGATACAGGGGGCCTAAATGAGCAGTTCTTC; d_gene: TRBD1; v_gene: TRBV4-3; abundance: .; j_gene: TRBJ2-1
CDR3aa: CASSQDRRSQETQYF; CDR3nt: TGTGCCAGCAGCCAAGACAGGAGGTCCCAAGAGACCCAGTACTTC; d_gene: .; v_gene: TRBV3-1; abundance: few; j_gene: TRBJ2-5
CDR3aa: CASSSSGSNYGYTF; CDR3nt: TGCGCCAGCAGCTCCTCTGGTTCTAACTATGGCTACACCTTC; d_gene: .; v_gene: TRBV5-1; abundance: .; j_gene: TRBJ1-2